This TCR beta chain was sequenced in a study of blood T cell repertoires in COVID-19. As for the study in general: Collection of acute and convalescent COVID-19 samples took place in the United States, Italy and Spain. T cells, B-cell-depleted T cells, or PBMCs supplied cDNA or gDNA.

The table came from immunoSEQ multiplex PCR; TCRdb's copy has only in-frame clones and leaves some out. The top ten hold 2.3% of the sample, which has approximately 220,000 clones, about 86% seen once. The CDR3 runs to 15 residues. The V gene's germline CDR1 is LNHDA and CDR2 SQIVND (reference sequence). V gave up 7 bases and J gave up 4 bases; unmatched junction bases: 9. V is TRBV19 and J is TRBJ1-4; 7 bases map to TRBD1. The specimen was peripheral blood. This TCR was sampled from a woman in her sixties with acute or convalescent COVID-19. The CDR3 sequence is CASTEPRDSNEKLFF. As DNA, the CDR3 is TGTGCCAGTACTGAACCCCGGGACAGTAATGAAAAACTGTTTTTT.